The 10 T cell receptor beta chains listed next were all sequenced from one sample in a study of T-cell reconstitution after alpha-beta-depleted transplantation in children. A TCRbeta library incorporating unique molecular identifiers was prepared. TCRdb reprocessed the PCR reads with MiXCR, giving one entry per CDR3 protein. This table holds some 600,000 distinct CDR3 sequences, 13% found once. The starting material was PBMCs, mostly from graft donor cells, obtained 360 days after TCRalphabeta/CD19-depleted stem cell transplant. The receptor source for this set is a male patient aged 10 to 17 who had a stem cell transplant for acute myeloid leukemia, so the T cells may come from the graft donor.

The rearrangement joins TRBV19 to TRBJ2-7, with 7 bases lining up with TRBD2. Trimming took 5 bases from V and 2 from J; bases not matched to a gene: 3. The CDR3 spans 13 residues. Germline loops: CDR1 LNHDA, CDR2 SQIVND (reference sequence). In nucleotides, the CDR3 is TGTGCCAGTAGTGCGGGAGTCACCTACGAGCAGTACTTC. Its translation is CASSAGVTYEQYF.

This clonotype was found a few times. The chain has TRBV28 and TRBJ1-1, with D tentatively TRBD1 (5 bases). The CDR3 is 12 residues long. Trimming shortened V by 6 bases and J by 4 bases, and 9 bases separated the two germline ends. Per germline, CDR1 MDHEN and CDR2 SYDVKM. In DNA form, the CDR3 reads TGTGCCAGCAGGTCTACAGGCACTGAAGCTTTCTTT. Its translation is CASRSTGTEAFF.

The gene calls are TRBV7-6 and TRBJ2-7; 11 positions agree with TRBD2. Germline CDR1 and CDR2: SGHVS and FNYEAQ. The V and J ends lost 1 base and 4 bases, in that order; junction bases with no gene match: 9. The CDR3 sequence is 17 residues long. The CDR3 DNA follows: TGTGCCAGCAGCTTAGGAACTCCGGGACTAGCGGTATACGAGCAGTACTTC. Protein product: CASSLGTPGLAVYEQYF.

As for this clonotype: A much larger clonotype is one base distant, so this may be a read error. The chain has TRBV6-1 and TRBJ2-7; D uncertain. Germline CDR1 and CDR2: MNHNS and SASEGT. Trimming pared 7 bases from V and 6 bases from J, leaving 22 bases between. CDR3 length: 15 residues. CDR3 amino acids: CASTPTTFNGREQYF. The CDR3 region has the DNA TGTGCCAGCACTCCCACGACTTTCAATGGGCGCGAGCAGTACTTC.

This clonotype turned up a few times. The V call is TRBV20-1, the J call TRBJ2-2; 9 nucleotides align to TRBD2. The CDR3 is 17 residues long. With V trimmed by 1 base and J by 4 bases, 10 bases remained unmatched. Germline-derived CDR1 and CDR2 are DFQATT and SNEGSKA (reference sequence). CDR3 in amino acids: CSARGLADARGTGELFF. The CDR3 nucleotides are TGCAGTGCTAGAGGACTAGCGGACGCTCGTGGCACCGGGGAGCTGTTTTTT.

This clonotype was seen a few times. V and J are TRBV2 and TRBJ2-7; possible D gene TRBD1, 6 bases. Trimming removed 5 bases from V and 3 bases from J, with 14 bases in between. Germline V gives CDR1 SNHLY, CDR2 FYNNEI. This CDR3 spans 14 amino acids. CDR3 region: CASSRATGYYEQYF. CDR3 coding DNA: TGTGCCAGCAGTCGCGCAACAGGGTACTACGAGCAGTACTTC.

The chain employs TRBV20-1 and TRBJ2-1; 10 nucleotides match TRBD2. From germline, CDR1 is DFQATT and CDR2 SNEGSKA (reference sequence). CDR3 length equals 17 residues. V trimming: 2 bases; J trimming: 3 bases; junction bases outside the gene matches: 10. The CDR3, as DNA: TGCAGTGCTAGACGGCTAGCGGGAGACCCAAGCTACAATGAGCAGTTCTTC. Residues: CSARRLAGDPSYNEQFF.

In this sample, this clonotype turned up a few times. The rearrangement links TRBV12-3 or TRBV12-4 to TRBJ1-2; 9 bases match TRBD1. Losses at the gene ends were 7 bases for V and 6 bases for J; bases not matched to a gene: 9. There are 14 residues in the CDR3. Here the CDR3 reads CASTQGQGRNGYTF. The DNA for the CDR3 is TGTGCCAGCACCCAGGGACAGGGAAGGAATGGCTACACCTTC.

J is TRBJ1-1 and V is TRBV10-3; 8 bases line up with TRBD1. The CDR3 loop spans 13 amino acids. Germline V lookup: CDR1 ENHRY, CDR2 SYGVKD. V shed 9 bases, J shed 5 bases, and the junction held 8 bases outside the gene matches. CDR3 DNA: TGTGCCATGACAGGGGAGGTGGGAACTGAAGCTTTCTTT. It translates to CAMTGEVGTEAFF.

This clonotype was counted at least ten times. V gene TRBV5-1 combines with J gene TRBJ2-5, with 10 bases lining up with TRBD2. Germline V gives CDR1 SGHRS, CDR2 YFSETQ. This CDR3 spans 15 amino acids. Trimming removed 5 bases from V and 2 bases from J; junction bases left unmatched: 6. The CDR3 region is CASRALAGAQETQYF. In nucleotides, the CDR3 is TGCGCCAGCAGGGCTCTAGCGGGAGCTCAAGAGACCCAGTACTTC.